This paragraph reports one T cell receptor beta chain. This sample was taken from a study of blood T cell repertoires in COVID-19. Study summary: From the United States, Italy and Spain came samples of acute and convalescent COVID-19.

Using immunoSEQ multiplex PCR, the repertoire was profiled, and TCRdb retains in-frame clones only, with some absent. The table records 200,000 to 250,000 clones, roughly 85% of them present only once. CDR3 size: 14 residues. Per germline, CDR1 SGHTA and CDR2 FQGTGA. V lost 2 bases and J 2 bases, leaving 9 bases between the germline ends. The receptor was derived from a woman in her 70s with active or convalescent COVID-19. The chain employs TRBV7-3 and TRBJ1-1; D might be TRBD1 (5 bases). Sequenced material: peripheral blood. CDR3 DNA sequence: TGTGCCAGCAGCTTACTCAGGGCTAACACTGAAGCTTTCTTT. It codes for CASSLLRANTEAFF.